This T cell receptor beta chain derives from a study of blood T cell repertoires in COVID-19. Looking at the study overall: T cells, B-cell-depleted T cells, or PBMCs supplied cDNA or gDNA.

Germline V gene sequence: CDR1 SGHAT, CDR2 FQNNGV. The CDR3 covers 11 residues. Trimming at V came to 5 bases and at J to 12 bases, leaving 4 bases not matched to a gene. TCRdb keeps only in-frame clones here, not all; method: immunoSEQ multiplex PCR. The sample holds more than 25,000 clones, around 83% seen once. The TCR comes from an older man with active COVID-19. Input material: peripheral blood. The V call is TRBV11-2, the J call TRBJ2-7, with TRBD1 matching 10 bases. CDR3 DNA: TGTGCCAGCAGCCGACAGGGGGCAGGGTACTTC. Amino acid sequence: CASSRQGAGYF.